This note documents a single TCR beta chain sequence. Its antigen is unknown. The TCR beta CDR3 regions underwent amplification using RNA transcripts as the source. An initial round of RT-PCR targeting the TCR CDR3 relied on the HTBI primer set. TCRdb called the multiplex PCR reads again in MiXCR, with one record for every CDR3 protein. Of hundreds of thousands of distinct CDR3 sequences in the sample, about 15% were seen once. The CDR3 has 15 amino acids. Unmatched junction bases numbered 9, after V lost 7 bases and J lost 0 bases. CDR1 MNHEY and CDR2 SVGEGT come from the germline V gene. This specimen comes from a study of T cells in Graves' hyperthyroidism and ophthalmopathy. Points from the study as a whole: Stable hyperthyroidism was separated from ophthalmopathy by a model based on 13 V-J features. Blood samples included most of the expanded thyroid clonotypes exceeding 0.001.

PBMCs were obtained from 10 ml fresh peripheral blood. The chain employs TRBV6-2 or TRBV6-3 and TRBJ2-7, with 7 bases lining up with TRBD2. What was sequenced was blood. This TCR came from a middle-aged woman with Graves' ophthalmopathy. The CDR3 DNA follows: TGTGCCAGCACCCAGGAGCGGGGAGGCTCCTACGAGCAGTACTTC. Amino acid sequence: CASTQERGGSYEQYF.